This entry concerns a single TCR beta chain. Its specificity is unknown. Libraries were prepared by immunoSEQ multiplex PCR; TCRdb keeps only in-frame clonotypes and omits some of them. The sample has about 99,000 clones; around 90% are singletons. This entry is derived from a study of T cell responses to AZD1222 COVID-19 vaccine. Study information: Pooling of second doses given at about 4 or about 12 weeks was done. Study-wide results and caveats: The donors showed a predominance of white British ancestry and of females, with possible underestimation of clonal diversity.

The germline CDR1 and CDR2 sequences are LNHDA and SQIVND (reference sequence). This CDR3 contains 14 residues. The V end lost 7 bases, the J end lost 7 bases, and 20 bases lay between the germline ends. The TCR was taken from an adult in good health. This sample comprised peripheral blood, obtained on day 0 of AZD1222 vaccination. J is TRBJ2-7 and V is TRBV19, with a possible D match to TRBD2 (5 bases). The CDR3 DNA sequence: TGTGCCAGTAAAACGGACTCCACGGTGGGTGAGCAGTACTTC. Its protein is CASKTDSTVGEQYF.